This T cell receptor beta chain originates from a study of patients and donors after allogeneic stem cell transplantation. The CDR3 consists of 13 residues. V shed 10 bases and J 0 bases; nucleotides not matched to a gene: 2. The germline gives CDR1 ENHRY, CDR2 SYGVKD. One entry per CDR3 protein results from TCRdb running MiXCR on the RT-PCR reads. The table lists some 230,000 distinct CDR3 sequences, 13% to 15% of them singletons. This clonotype has at least ten counts. Sequenced input: blood, either unsorted or a sorted T cell fraction (not recorded which). The chain is built from TRBV10-3 and TRBJ1-1; 10 positions agree with TRBD1. The clonotype comes from a human donor who was either an allogeneic HSCT recipient or a stem cell or donor lymphocyte infusion donor (not recorded which). It is not recorded whose cells these are; they may come from a transplant donor. This chain's CDR3 is CATGTGVNTEAFF. The CDR3 DNA is TGTGCCACAGGGACAGGGGTGAACACTGAAGCTTTCTTT.